This T cell receptor beta chain is drawn from a study of cytomegalovirus exposure and HLA in healthy donors. Findings and limits, study-wide: In a later analysis, at a false discovery rate of 0.05, 17,000 or so TCR beta sequences were associated with HLA alleles. Sequencing likely produced, as an artifact, a cluster of highly shared sequence variants.

PCR used 60 Vbeta primers and 13 Jbeta primers. The protocol was immunoSEQ multiplex PCR, while the TCRdb copy is restricted to in-frame clones and leaves out a portion. Counted here are around 28,000 clones, just under 90% occurring once; the ten biggest clones make up around 3%. The ends were cut back, 0 bases at V and 4 bases at J, with 7 bases in the middle. Germline CDR1 is MNHEY and CDR2 is SMNVEV (reference sequence). CDR3 length: 13 amino acids. This clone was detected only once. Its antigen remains unidentified. This receptor was obtained from a boy aged 10-17 years in good health and CMV-seronegative. V and J are TRBV27 and TRBJ2-7; possible D gene TRBD2, 6 bases. The source material was PBMCs. The CDR3 spells CASSLSREYEQYF. The CDR3 bases are TGTGCCAGCAGTTTATCCCGGGAGTACGAGCAGTACTTC.